Presented here are 3 T cell receptor beta chains from one specimen sequenced in a study of blood T cell repertoires in COVID-19. This table comes from immunoSEQ multiplex PCR, and its TCRdb copy is limited to in-frame clones, with some not included. This table holds a few hundred thousand clones, 91% found once. The sample comprised PBMCs or T cells enriched from blood (not recorded which). These receptors all stem from a woman between 40 and 55 years old who had been exposed to COVID-19.

This chain links TRBV19 with TRBJ2-3, with TRBD1 matching over 12 bases. J gave up 3 bases and V 9 bases, and 7 bases lay outside the gene matches. The germline V gene encodes CDR1 LNHDA and CDR2 SQIVND (reference sequence). The CDR3 sequence is 15 residues long. The CDR3 loop is CASRDRGQGTDTQYF. The CDR3 coding sequence is TGTGCCAGCCGGGACAGGGGGCAAGGTACAGATACGCAGTATTTT.

The chain recombines TRBV14 with TRBJ1-2, with D possibly being TRBD1 (5 bases). Trimming took 1 base from V and 5 from J, leaving 11 bases between them. The CDR3 is made up of 14 amino acids. Germline CDR1 reads SGHDN; CDR2 reads FVKESK. The CDR3 loop reads CASSQGPGRYGYTF. The CDR3 DNA sequence: TGTGCCAGCAGCCAAGGTCCAGGGAGGTATGGCTACACCTTC.

For the CDR3, the DNA is TGCGCCAGCAGCGGTCGGACAGGGGTGAACACTGAAGCTTTCTTT. It yields the protein CASSGRTGVNTEAFF. The chain carries TRBV5-1 and TRBJ1-1; TRBD1 matches at 9 bases. Trimming cost V 4 bases and J 0 bases; bases outside gene matches: 4. CDR3 length equals 15 residues. Germline assignment: CDR1 SGHRS and CDR2 YFSETQ.